The present T cell receptor beta chain was sequenced within a study of cytomegalovirus exposure and HLA in healthy donors. Primers: 60 Vbeta forward and 13 Jbeta reverse. Produced via immunoSEQ multiplex PCR; TCRdb's table is partial and in-frame only. The table lists 140,000 or so clones, around 80% of them singletons, with around 4.1% in the top ten. Germline V lookup: CDR1 SGHRS, CDR2 YFSETQ. V was clipped by 5 bases and J by 4 bases, with 12 bases between them. The CDR3 contains 13 residues. This TCR was recovered from a man aged 35-49 years in good health and CMV-seronegative. The rearrangement joins TRBV5-1 to TRBJ1-2; D unclear. The specimen sequenced was PBMCs. The CDR3 DNA reads TGCGCCAGCAGTTCCCAGGTGGGCTATGGCTACACCTTC. It yields the protein CASSSQVGYGYTF.